This T cell receptor (beta chain) was sequenced during a study of T cell repertoires in cytomegalovirus infection. Across the study: CMV infection together with matching HLA type was indicated by public TCR beta signatures. Whole-study findings and limits: The ex vivo response was dominated by HLA-C-restricted CMV-specific TCR beta clonotypes.

TCRdb re-analysed the reads in MiXCR, keeping a single row per CDR3 protein. The table records roughly 280,000 distinct CDR3 sequences, roughly 13% of them present only once. This clonotype showed up just a few times. The antigen remains undetermined. The CDR3 has 15 residues. Germline CDR1 KGHSH, CDR2 LQKENI. Trimming cost V 3 bases and J 3 bases; bases outside gene matches: 7. The sample consisted of PBMCs. This chain links TRBV18 with TRBJ2-5; 7 nucleotides align to TRBD2. The TCR sequence derives from a human donor in good health (CMV status not recorded). Some clones in this sample may be carry-over from other donors' samples. CDR3 loop: CASSPPGGREETQYF. The CDR3 nucleotides read TGTGCCAGCTCACCGCCGGGCGGGAGAGAAGAGACCCAGTACTTC.